What follows are 23 T cell receptor beta chains derived from one specimen sequenced in a study of T-cell reconstitution after alpha-beta-depleted transplantation in children. During its preparation, the TCRbeta library received unique molecular identifiers. TCRdb used MiXCR to reprocess the PCR reads, holding one entry per CDR3 protein. Of about 420,000 distinct CDR3 sequences in the sample, 16% were seen once. This specimen was PBMCs, mostly from graft donor cells, taken 360 days after TCRalphabeta/CD19-depleted stem cell transplant. All receptors come from a boy in the first two years of life who had a stem cell transplant for Wiskott-Aldrich syndrome, so the T cells may come from the graft donor.

This clonotype showed up just a few times. V gene TRBV5-1 combines with J gene TRBJ2-1; 8 bases align to TRBD2. J gave up 4 bases and V 4 bases, and 7 bases lay outside the gene matches. CDR3 length equals 15 residues. Germline V CDR1 and CDR2: SGHRS, YFSETQ. The CDR3: CASSPRTSNYNEQFF. Here the CDR3 DNA reads TGCGCCAGCAGCCCCCGGACTAGCAATTACAATGAGCAGTTCTTC. The entire variable domain, with the rest obtained from reference TRBV5-1 and TRBJ2-1, is as follows: KAGVTQTPRYLIKTRGQQVTLSCSPISGHRSVSWYQQTPGQGLQFLFEYFSETQRNKGNFPGRFSGRQFSNSRSEMNVSTLELGDSALYLCASSPRTSNYNEQFFGPGTRLTVL.

This chain connects TRBV6-5 to TRBJ2-1; D might be TRBD1 (6 bases). Trimming pared 4 bases from V and 1 base from J, leaving 11 bases between. The CDR3 totals 15 residues. Germline-derived CDR1 and CDR2 are MNHEY and SVGAGI. In nucleotides, the CDR3 is TGTGCCAGCAGTTCCCGGACAGATTCCTACAATGAGCAGTTCTTC. Translation gives CASSSRTDSYNEQFF.

The J gene is TRBJ1-4, the V gene TRBV24-1; no firm D call. The CDR3 totals 12 residues. Germline loops: CDR1 KGHDR, CDR2 SFDVKD. V lost 4 bases and J 10 bases, leaving 9 bases between the germline ends. The CDR3: CATSDHGGKLFF. The CDR3 region has the DNA TGTGCCACCAGTGACCACGGAGGAAAACTGTTTTTT.

This rearrangement joins TRBV10-3 to TRBJ2-1, with D hard to call. This CDR3 contains 15 residues. Per germline, CDR1 ENHRY and CDR2 SYGVKD. Trimming removed 0 bases at V and 5 bases at J, with 11 bases between. The CDR3 DNA reads TGTGCCATCAGTGAGTCCGTAGTCTTGAACAATGAGCAGTTCTTC. Its protein is CAISESVVLNNEQFF.

V and J are TRBV7-2 and TRBJ2-7; 10 bases align to TRBD2. Germline CDR1 is SGHTA and CDR2 is FQGNSA. V shed 5 bases, J shed 12 bases, and the junction held 16 bases outside the gene matches. The CDR3 runs 15 residues. In DNA form, the CDR3 reads TGTGCCAGCAGCCACAAGGTAGTGCTAGCGGGAGAAATGTACTTC. Amino acids: CASSHKVVLAGEMYF. Combining the CDR3 with reference TRBV7-2 and TRBJ2-7 gives the whole variable domain GAGVSQSPSNKVTEKGKDVELRCDPISGHTALYWYRQSLGQGLEFLIYFQGNSAPDKSGLPSDRFSAERTGGSVSTLTIQRTQQEDSAVYLCASSHKVVLAGEMYFGPGTRLTVT.

Only a few counts were recorded for this clonotype. The genes are TRBV5-1 and TRBJ2-7, with a weak D call TRBD2 (6 bases). The CDR3 has 16 amino acids. CDR1 and CDR2 (germline): SGHRS, YFSETQ. The V end was cut by 1 base, the J end by 0 bases, with 14 bases between. In DNA, the CDR3 is TGCGCCAGCAGCTTGAGGTTGGGGACTTTCTCCTACGAGCAGTACTTC. This sequence encodes CASSLRLGTFSYEQYF.

This clonotype was seen only a few times. The chain couples TRBV5-8 to TRBJ2-1, with 8 bases aligning to TRBD2. Germline CDR1 is SGHTS and CDR2 is YDEGEE. This CDR3 has 17 amino acids. V shed 2 bases, J shed 4 bases, and the junction held 11 bases outside the gene matches. The CDR3 sequence: CASSFLGPSGPYNEQFF. Here the CDR3 DNA reads TGTGCCAGCAGCTTCTTGGGCCCTAGCGGGCCTTACAATGAGCAGTTCTTC.

This clonotype was recorded a few times. This chain joins TRBV6-5 and TRBJ2-5; D ambiguous. Germline lookup yields CDR1 MNHEY and CDR2 SVGAGI. The CDR3 is 16 amino acids. Trimming took off 0 bases at V and 0 bases at J, with 11 bases between the two ends. The CDR3 DNA reads as TGTGCCAGCAGTTACTCAAGCCGGGCAGACCAAGAGACCCAGTACTTC. Its translation is CASSYSSRADQETQYF.

V gene TRBV10-3 combines with J gene TRBJ1-2; TRBD1 matches at 7 bases. This CDR3 has 12 amino acids. CDR1 and CDR2 (germline): ENHRY, SYGVKD. Trimming took 7 bases from V and 2 from J; bases not matched to a gene: 1. CDR3 coding DNA: TGTGCCATCAAGACAGGGAACTATGGCTACACCTTC. Its protein is CAIKTGNYGYTF.

This CDR3 is CASSQVRGEQYF. The CDR3 DNA is TGTGCCAGCAGCCAAGTCAGGGGCGAGCAGTACTTC. The rearrangement links TRBV3-1 to TRBJ2-7; D is perhaps TRBD1 (6 bases). The V and J ends lost 1 base and 6 bases respectively, with 7 bases between them. In germline, CDR1 is LGHDT, CDR2 YNNKEL (reference sequence). The CDR3 sequence is 12 residues long.

The chain uses TRBV12-3 or TRBV12-4 and TRBJ2-7; no firm D call. V lost 3 bases and J lost 3, with 9 bases in between. This CDR3 spans 13 amino acids. The CDR3 DNA sequence: TGTGCCAGCAGTTTTATCCCCCACTACGAGCAGTACTTC. It is translated as CASSFIPHYEQYF.

This clonotype was seen at least ten times. V usage is TRBV11-1 and J usage is TRBJ2-3, with 7 nucleotides matching TRBD2. This CDR3 is built from 18 residues. The V gene end was trimmed by 0 bases and the J gene end by 5 bases; junction bases not matched to a gene: 14. Germline CDR1 reads SGHAT; CDR2 reads FQDESV (reference sequence). Here the CDR3 DNA reads TGTGCCAGCAGCTTAGCGTTATCTAGCGGCCCTGAGGGAGATACGCAGTATTTT. Its protein product is CASSLALSSGPEGDTQYF.

This clonotype was detected a few times. The chain couples TRBV6-2 or TRBV6-3 to TRBJ2-2; a weak D match, TRBD2 (6 bases). Germline V gene lookup returns CDR1 MNHEY and CDR2 SVGEGT. The V gene lost 4 bases and the J gene lost 8 bases, with 11 bases spanning the gap. The CDR3 totals 13 residues. The CDR3 nucleotides are TGTGCCAGCAGTTCCAGGGAGGAGGGGGAGCTGTTTTTT. Translating gives CASSSREEGELFF.

This clonotype was recorded a few times. The gene calls are TRBV20-1 and TRBJ2-5; the D is unclear. The V gene's germline CDR1 is DFQATT and CDR2 SNEGSKA (reference sequence). Trimming took 3 bases from V and 4 from J, leaving 6 bases between them. The CDR3 spans 11 residues. The CDR3 nucleotides are TGCAGTGCTAGTCTTCGAGAGACCCAGTACTTC. Its translation is CSASLRETQYF.

This clonotype was counted between two and nine times. This chain connects TRBV3-1 to TRBJ2-1; 12 positions match TRBD2. The CDR3 covers 16 residues. Per the germline V gene, CDR1 is LGHDT and CDR2 is YNNKEL (reference sequence). Germline trimming cut 1 base from V and 7 bases from J; bases unmatched to any gene: 5. The DNA of the CDR3 is TGTGCCAGCAGCCAAGTTGGGACTAGCGGGCTGAATGAGCAGTTCTTC. It is translated as CASSQVGTSGLNEQFF.

The V call is TRBV6-5, the J call TRBJ2-1; D is uncertain. The CDR3 has 15 residues. The germline V gene encodes CDR1 MNHEY and CDR2 SVGAGI. Trimming took off 2 bases at V and 7 bases at J, with 15 bases between the two ends. The CDR3 sequence: CASSYRALGLNEQFF. In nucleotides, the CDR3 is TGTGCCAGCAGTTACAGGGCATTGGGCCTAAATGAGCAGTTCTTC.

This clonotype was counted only a few times. CDR3 in DNA: TGCGCCAGCAGCCAAGATTGGGTAGGGACAGGCCAACTCCCAATCCGGGAGCTGTTTTTT. It specifies CASSQDWVGTGQLPIRELFF. This sequence joins TRBV4-1 and TRBJ2-2; 8 bases fit TRBD1. V trimming: 0 bases; J trimming: 9 bases; junction bases outside the gene matches: 21. CDR3 length: 20 amino acids. Looked up from germline, CDR1 is MGHRA and CDR2 is YSYEKL.

This clonotype came up a few times. The rearrangement uses TRBV12-3 or TRBV12-4 and TRBJ2-7; 8 bases map to TRBD1. The CDR3 is 14 amino acids. V was clipped by 3 bases and J by 6 bases; unmatched bases: 7. CDR3 sequence (DNA): TGTGCCAGCAGTTTCTTAGACAGGGGTCGCGAGCAGTACTTC. It codes for CASSFLDRGREQYF.

The sample holds a few counts of this clonotype. V is TRBV7-2 and J is TRBJ2-7, with TRBD2 matching 11 bases. CDR3 size: 15 residues. CDR1 SGHTA and CDR2 FQGNSA come from the germline V gene. With V trimmed by 4 bases and J by 5 bases, 7 bases remained unmatched. CDR3 DNA: TGTGCCAGCAGCTCCCCGGGACTAGCGGAAGACGAGCAGTACTTC. This translates into CASSSPGLAEDEQYF. The variable domain in full, completed from reference TRBV7-2 and TRBJ2-7, reads GAGVSQSPSNKVTEKGKDVELRCDPISGHTALYWYRQSLGQGLEFLIYFQGNSAPDKSGLPSDRFSAERTGGSVSTLTIQRTQQEDSAVYLCASSSPGLAEDEQYFGPGTRLTVT.

This chain connects TRBV20-1 to TRBJ2-3; unclear D gene. Trimming removed 3 bases at V and 1 base at J, with 14 bases between. The CDR3 totals 15 residues. CDR1 DFQATT and CDR2 SNEGSKA come from the germline V gene (reference sequence). The CDR3 sequence is CSARNPREGTDTQYF. The CDR3 DNA reads TGCAGTGCTAGGAACCCCCGAGAGGGCACAGATACGCAGTATTTT.

This clonotype was seen repeatedly, ten times or more. The DNA of the CDR3 is TGTGCCAGCAGTCCGGGACCCCCTCTTTACGAGCAGTACTTC. It translates to CASSPGPPLYEQYF. The J gene is TRBJ2-7, the V gene TRBV12-3 or TRBV12-4; perhaps D is TRBD1 or TRBD2 (5 bases each). This CDR3 has 14 amino acids. Trimming took 5 bases from V and 4 from J, leaving 15 bases between them.

There are a few counts of this clonotype. V gene TRBV30 combines with J gene TRBJ2-7; TRBD1 might be the D (5 bases). Germline values: CDR1 GTSNPN, CDR2 SVGIG (reference sequence). V was shortened by 2 bases and J by 7 bases, with 15 bases between the two germline ends. This CDR3 has 13 amino acids. CDR3 residues: CAWSRNLRQEQYF. DNA for the CDR3: TGTGCCTGGAGTAGAAACCTACGACAGGAGCAGTACTTC.

This rearrangement joins TRBV6-6 to TRBJ2-7, with D possibly matching TRBD2 (5 bases). Germline V gene sequence: CDR1 MNHNY, CDR2 SVGAGI (reference sequence). V dropped 4 bases and J dropped 7 bases, with 11 bases sitting between them. The CDR3 extends over 12 amino acids. CDR3 protein: CASSSAVGEQYF. Here the CDR3 DNA reads TGTGCCAGCAGTTCAGCGGTTGGGGAGCAGTACTTC.